A selection of T cell receptor beta chains follows, all from one sample in a study of blood T cell repertoires in COVID-19. Method: immunoSEQ multiplex PCR; TCRdb's copy keeps in-frame clones and lacks some. Among 200,000 to 250,000 clones, about nine tenths were seen once, and the ten largest hold under 2%. The specimen sequenced was peripheral blood. All receptors derive from a woman aged 55-69 years who had recovered from COVID-19. The conserved cysteine and the conserved F or W are not part of the CDR3 here.

j_call v_call cdr3_aa
TRBJ1-5 TRBV19 ASTVGRASQPQH
TRBJ2-3 TRBV3-1/TRBV3-2 ASSPPTSPDTQY
TRBJ1-3 TRBV5-1 ASRNQGAGNTIY
TRBJ1-5 TRBV6-4 ASSAGADQPQH
TRBJ1-2 TRBV18 ASSLDGGESHGYT
TRBJ1-2 TRBV6-2/TRBV6-3 ASSYGTGNYGYT
TRBJ1-4 TRBV5-1 ASSFTVNEKLF
TRBJ2-7 TRBV4-2 ASSQDFRAYEQY
TRBJ1-2 TRBV5-5 ASSLAEGTTDGYT
TRBJ1-2 TRBV15 ATSSRQTANYGYT
TRBJ1-3 TRBV9 ASEPVTGSGNTIY
TRBJ1-1 TRBV3-1/TRBV3-2 ASSYTGTGNTEAF
TRBJ2-4 TRBV19 ASSMATIAKNIQY
TRBJ1-1 TRBV28 ASSFGALRGEAF
TRBJ2-7 TRBV5-8 ASSSQGAFYEQY
TRBJ2-2 TRBV13 ASSKLTGGDTGELF
TRBJ2-1 TRBV19 ASSMVGAGWI
TRBJ2-1 TRBV7-9 ASSGPTSGSSYNEQF
TRBJ1-4 TRBV18 ASSPGPGRLEKLF
TRBJ1-2 TRBV28 ASAGEGGYT
TRBJ2-3 TRBV7-2 ASSFASGGSRYTQY
TRBJ2-7 TRBV28 ASSFEGAGYEQY
TRBJ1-2 TRBV5-4 ASTLPGNPYGYT
TRBJ1-2 TRBV7-2 ASSLVGTNYGYT
TRBJ1-1 TRBV9 ASSFSPGARAEAF
TRBJ1-2 TRBV7-2 ASSAQTGTDYGYT
TRBJ2-1 TRBV29-1 SSQPSDNEQF
TRBJ2-6 TRBV15 ATSWNRGSGANVLT
TRBJ2-7 TRBV10-3 AIRRDSVSSYEQY
TRBJ2-7 TRBV5-1 ASSLLSSGEQY
TRBJ2-4 TRBV10-3 AISESFEGAGIQY
TRBJ2-2 TRBV4-2 ASSHVPGQGTGELF
TRBJ2-3 TRBV6-4 ASSDNSGGPLDTQY
TRBJ1-1 TRBV6-5 ASNTAGAWAF
TRBJ2-3 TRBV7-2 ASSSGGPGDTQY
TRBJ2-7 TRBV3-1/TRBV3-2 ASSQDSTSSEQY
TRBJ2-3 TRBV5-6 ASSWGTGGTDTQY
TRBJ2-5 TRBV10-3 AISERGYQETQY
TRBJ1-4 TRBV6-5 ASTPDRTNEKLF
TRBJ1-5 TRBV28 ASRFLGGPRVSNQPQH
TRBJ1-1 TRBV4-1 ASSQRLMRQGSPEAF
TRBJ2-5 TRBV7-2 ASSARTSGGLGTQY
TRBJ1-6 TRBV18 ASSLGQGTDNSPLH
TRBJ1-1 TRBV7-9 ASSFRQGGTEAF
TRBJ2-4 TRBV9 ASSPRLGQGDIQY